This T cell receptor beta chain was observed in a study of cytomegalovirus exposure and HLA in healthy donors. Donors had nominal health at sampling but likely had unrecorded immune exposures. Findings and limits, study-wide: In all likelihood, a cluster of highly shared sequence variants was a sequencing artifact. While the bulk of TCR sequences proved rare, some public TCRs turned up in many donors. As confirmed in vitro, a few CMV-associated chains were specific for CMV antigens.

As concerns this clone: What it recognizes is unknown. The junction shows a germline mismatch at one end, possibly a read error.

Germline V CDR1 and CDR2: SEHNR, FQNEAQ (reference sequence). The CDR3 is made up of 14 amino acids. The PCR used 60 Vbeta and 13 Jbeta primers. Sequencing was performed with immunoSEQ multiplex PCR; in TCRdb, only in-frame clones are kept and a portion is missing. Of around 98,000 clones listed, about 70% are singletons. Material for sequencing was PBMCs. The chain uses TRBV7-9 and TRBJ2-7; 7 bases are a match to TRBD1. The clonotype comes from a human donor in good health. CDR3 sequence reads: CSSSSSGTGDEQYF. In DNA, the CDR3 is TGTTCCAGCAGCTCATCTGGCACAGGGGACGAGCAGTACTTC. The variable domain in full, with the rest retrieved from reference TRBV7-9 and TRBJ2-7, is DTGVSQNPRHKITKRGQNVTFRCDPISEHNRLYWYRQTLGQGPEFLTYFQNEAQLEKSRLLSDRFSAERPKGSFSTLEIQRTEQGDSAMYLCSSSSSGTGDEQYFGPGTRLTVT.